What follows are 9 T cell receptor beta chains derived from one specimen sequenced in a study of identical twins. TCRdb re-derived calls from the 5' RACE reads in MiXCR, one entry per CDR3 protein. This sample has 200,000 to 250,000 distinct CDR3 sequences, with 9.5% to 15% found just once. The data also belong to a second study, concerning yellow fever vaccine responses in identical twins.

The sequencing input was memory (CD45RO+) T cells sorted from blood. The source is a woman aged 18 to 35 in good health.

The chain is built from TRBV5-5 and TRBJ2-1, with 9 bases identical to TRBD2. V lost 4 bases, J lost 6 bases, and 5 bases stayed unmatched. The CDR3 is 14 amino acids. The germline V gene encodes CDR1 SGHKS and CDR2 YYEKEE (reference sequence). The CDR3: CASSAGGAGNEQFF. The CDR3 DNA is TGTGCCAGCAGCGCGGGGGGGGCCGGCAATGAGCAGTTCTTC.

This clonotype occurred a few times. The V call is TRBV6-1, the J call TRBJ2-2; D unresolved. The CDR3 is 14 residues long. Germline CDR1 and CDR2: MNHNS and SASEGT. V shed 5 bases and J shed 8 bases, with 15 bases lying between them. CDR3 in amino acids: CASSPQAATGELFF. CDR3 DNA: TGTGCCAGCAGTCCCCAGGCCGCTACGGGGGAGCTGTTTTTT.

This chain joins TRBV20-1 and TRBJ2-5; 10 bases are shared with TRBD2. The J segment lost 9 bases and the V segment lost 7 bases, leaving 14 bases of the junction unmatched. Germline lookup yields CDR1 DFQATT and CDR2 SNEGSKA (reference sequence). The CDR3 totals 14 residues. The CDR3 loop reads CSVQREGLSLSQYF. The CDR3, as DNA: TGCAGTGTTCAGCGGGAGGGCCTCAGTCTCTCCCAGTACTTC.

This clonotype was found many times. The J gene is TRBJ2-1, the V gene TRBV4-2; 10 nucleotides align to TRBD2. V lost 4 bases, J lost 4 bases, and 10 bases stayed unmatched. Germline-derived CDR1 and CDR2 are LGHNA and YNFKEQ. The CDR3 has 17 amino acids. CDR3 coding DNA: TGTGCCAGCAGCCGGAACGGACTAGCGGAGTCATACAATGAGCAGTTCTTC. Its protein is CASSRNGLAESYNEQFF.

This clonotype was counted a few times. The chain uses TRBV11-2 and TRBJ1-2; D unclear. Germline CDR1 and CDR2: SGHAT and FQNNGV. The CDR3 consists of 15 residues. The V and J ends lost 4 bases and 8 bases respectively, with 20 bases between them. In DNA, the CDR3 is TGTGCCAGCAGCTCGACCCGGGAACTGAGTCTAGGCTACACCTTC. This encodes CASSSTRELSLGYTF.

The chain recombines TRBV20-1 with TRBJ2-3; 9 nucleotides align to TRBD2. This CDR3 has 15 amino acids. The V gene end was trimmed by 1 base and the J gene end by 4 bases; junction bases not matched to a gene: 6. CDR1 and CDR2 from the germline V gene are DFQATT and SNEGSKA (reference sequence). CDR3 nucleotides: TGCAGTGCTAGAGCGGGGGCGGGAGGGGCAGATACGCAGTATTTT. It yields the protein CSARAGAGGADTQYF.

Notes on this clonotype: One end of the junction does not line up with germline, which may come from a read error. This chain uses TRBV11-3 with TRBJ2-1; TRBD2 matches 7 bases. From germline, CDR1 is SGHNT and CDR2 YENEEA. The CDR3 has 15 amino acids. DNA for the CDR3: TGTGCCAGCAGTTTAGGTTTCGGCGGGAGAGGGGAGCAGTTCTTC. Its translation is CASSLGFGGRGEQFF. Full variable domain (outside the CDR3, taken from reference TRBV11-3 and TRBJ2-1): EAGVVQSPRYKIIEKKQPVAFWCNPISGHNTLYWYLQNLGQGPELLIRYENEEAVDDSQLPKDRFSAERLKGVDSTLKIQPAELGDSAVYLCASSLGFGGRGEQFFGPGTRLTVL.

The J gene is TRBJ2-1, the V gene TRBV6-2 or TRBV6-3; no clear D. V lost 5 bases, J lost 6 bases, and 5 bases lay in between. The CDR3 length is 11 residues. Germline-derived CDR1 and CDR2 are MNHEY and SVGEGT. CDR3 DNA: TGTGCCAGCAGTCAGAGCAATGAGCAGTTCTTC. This gives the protein CASSQSNEQFF.

This clonotype was recorded a few times. This sequence joins TRBV11-2 and TRBJ2-1; 8 positions match TRBD1. CDR3 size: 15 residues. After removal of 4 bases from V and 7 bases from J, the junction contained 9 bases not matched to a gene. In germline, CDR1 is SGHAT, CDR2 FQNNGV. The CDR3: CASSSTTGVINEQFF. The CDR3 DNA is TGTGCCAGCAGCTCGACGACAGGGGTAATTAATGAGCAGTTCTTC. The entire variable domain, with the rest obtained from reference TRBV11-2 and TRBJ2-1, is as follows: EAGVAQSPRYKIIEKRQSVAFWCNPISGHATLYWYQQILGQGPKLLIQFQNNGVVDDSQLPKDRFSAERLKGVDSTLKIQPAKLEDSAVYLCASSSTTGVINEQFFGPGTRLTVL.